What follows are 4 T cell receptor beta chains derived from one specimen sequenced in a study of OX40 agonist ivuxolimab in advanced cancers. Method: immunoSEQ multiplex PCR; TCRdb's copy keeps in-frame clones and lacks some. The sample records about 22,000 clones, 86% being singletons. Material: CD4+ or CD8+ T cells sorted from blood, obtained in a trial of the OX40 agonist ivuxolimab. Every receptor here comes from an adult with an advanced solid tumor such as melanoma, head and neck, liver or kidney cancer.

This clone appeared once. The chain joins TRBV4-1 to TRBJ2-7; D uncertain. CDR3 length equals 12 residues. Trimming stripped 3 bases from V and 3 bases from J, with 6 bases between. The germline V gene encodes CDR1 MGHRA and CDR2 YSYEKL. CDR3 sequence reads: CASSQVNYEQYF. The CDR3, as DNA: TGCGCCAGCAGCCAGGTAAACTACGAGCAGTACTTC.

This chain uses TRBV4-1 with TRBJ2-2, with a tentative D call TRBD2 (5 bases). The germline V and J ends were trimmed by 1 base and 8 bases, with 23 bases remaining between them. Germline lookup yields CDR1 MGHRA and CDR2 YSYEKL. The CDR3 extends over 18 amino acids. The CDR3 loop is CASSQGRAANLLPGELFF. For the CDR3, the DNA is TGCGCCAGCAGCCAAGGGCGAGCGGCTAACCTCTTGCCAGGGGAGCTGTTTTTT.

This chain connects TRBV16 to TRBJ2-1; D gene uncertain. Germline CDR1 is KGHSY and CDR2 is FQNENV. Trimming shortened V by 0 bases and J by 5 bases, and 8 bases separated the two germline ends. CDR3 length: 14 residues. The DNA of the CDR3 is TGTGCCAGCAGCCAATCTGTGACCAACAATGAGCAGTTCTTC. Translation: CASSQSVTNNEQFF. Combining the CDR3 with reference TRBV16 and TRBJ2-1 gives the whole variable domain GEEVAQTPKHLVRGEGQKAKLYCAPIKGHSYVFWYQQVLKNEFKFLISFQNENVFDETGMPKERFSAKCLPNSPCSLEIQATKLEDSAVYFCASSQSVTNNEQFFGPGTRLTVL.

Here the CDR3 reads CASSAPGQGAYEQYF. CDR3 nucleotides: TGTGCCAGCAGTGCCCCGGGACAGGGAGCTTACGAGCAGTACTTC. V and J are TRBV6-5 and TRBJ2-7, with 9 bases fitting TRBD1. The CDR3 consists of 15 residues. With 5 bases clipped from V and 4 bases from J, the junction kept 9 bases outside the gene matches. The germline gives CDR1 MNHEY, CDR2 SVGAGI.